The entry below describes one TCR beta chain. Its antigen is still unknown. The authors generated TCR beta cDNA through 5'RACE template switching with UMIs. TCRdb reprocessed the 5' RACE reads, with one entry per CDR3 protein and no DNA. This sample's clone table lists 550,000 or so distinct CDR3 sequences. The data originate from a study of T cells expressing NK-cell markers. Across the whole study: HCMV seropositivity marked most of the eight sequenced donors; one was seronegative.

Broader study findings: Of the CD8+ T cell pool in roughly 6 donors, about 1.0-7.0% was accounted for by dominant NKG2C+ clonotypes.

This CDR3 contains 13 residues. The germline V gene has CDR1 ENHRY and CDR2 SYGVKD. J is TRBJ2-7 and V is TRBV10-3; TCRdb designates TRBD1, a call that cannot be tested without DNA. The TCR comes from a young man in good health. Input material: blood T cells: a sorted CD56 or NKG2C T cell subset, CD4+ or CD8+ T cells, or bulk PBMC T cells (not recorded which). CDR3 protein: CASTPDLNYEQYF.